The source of this TCR beta chain is a study of blood T cell repertoires in COVID-19. In the study overall: Samples of COVID-19 (acute and convalescent) were obtained from the United States, Italy and Spain. In each case, the material was cDNA or gDNA derived from T cells, B-cell-depleted T cells, or PBMCs.

Original processing methods: It was from reference gene primer amplification that nucleated cell counts were estimated. Method: immunoSEQ multiplex PCR; TCRdb's copy keeps in-frame clones and lacks some. The V and J calls and clone size come from that table; D and trimming were worked out from the DNA. The sample yields around 160,000 clones, about 81% seen once. V trimming: 4 bases; J trimming: 1 base; junction bases outside the gene matches: 6. The V gene's germline CDR1 is KGHSH and CDR2 LQKENI. The CDR3 covers 15 residues. This sequence joins TRBV18 and TRBJ2-5; 7 bases align to TRBD1. This clonotype originated in a human donor in a cohort sampled during active COVID-19. Sequenced: peripheral blood. CDR3 region: CASSQNEGAQETQYF. CDR3 DNA: TGTGCCAGCTCACAAAATGAGGGGGCCCAAGAGACCCAGTACTTC.